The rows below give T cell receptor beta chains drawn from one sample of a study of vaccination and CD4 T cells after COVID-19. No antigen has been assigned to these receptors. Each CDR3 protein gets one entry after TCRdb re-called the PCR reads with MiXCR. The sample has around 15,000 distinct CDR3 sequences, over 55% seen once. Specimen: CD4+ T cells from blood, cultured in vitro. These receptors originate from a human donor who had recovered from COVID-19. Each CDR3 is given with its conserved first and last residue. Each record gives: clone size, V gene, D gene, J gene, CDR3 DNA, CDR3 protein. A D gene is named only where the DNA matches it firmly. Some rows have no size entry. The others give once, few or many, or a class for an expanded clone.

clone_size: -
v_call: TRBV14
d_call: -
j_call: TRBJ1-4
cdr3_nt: TGTGCCAGCAAGGGGGGTATTGCAACTAATGAAAAACTGTTTTTT
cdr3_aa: CASKGGIATNEKLFF

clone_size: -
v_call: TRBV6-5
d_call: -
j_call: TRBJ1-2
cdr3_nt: TGTGCCAGCAGTTACTTACAGAACTATGGCTACACCTTC
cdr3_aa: CASSYLQNYGYTF

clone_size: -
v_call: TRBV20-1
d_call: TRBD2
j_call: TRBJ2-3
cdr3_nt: TGCAGTGCTTGGACTAGCGGGAGGGCGAGGGATACGCAGTATTTT
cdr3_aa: CSAWTSGRARDTQYF

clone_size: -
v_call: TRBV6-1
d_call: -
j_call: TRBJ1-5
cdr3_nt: TGTGCCAGCGTCATAGTCGGACAGTGGGGGACCAATCAGCCCCAGCATTTT
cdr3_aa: CASVIVGQWGTNQPQHF

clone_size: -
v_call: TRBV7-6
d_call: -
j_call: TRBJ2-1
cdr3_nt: TGTGCCAGCAGCCCTTCTAGCGCCCGGGGAAATGAGCAGTTCTTC
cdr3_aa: CASSPSSARGNEQFF

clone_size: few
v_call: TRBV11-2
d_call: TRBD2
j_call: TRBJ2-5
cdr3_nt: TGTGCCAGCAGCTTCCGGGGTGATAGCGGGGGCCAAGAGACCCAGTACTTC
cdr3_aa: CASSFRGDSGGQETQYF

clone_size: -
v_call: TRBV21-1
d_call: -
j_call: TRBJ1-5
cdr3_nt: TGTGCCAGCAGCAATAGTAAGGTGCAGGGGGACAATCAGCCCCAGCATTTT
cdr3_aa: CASSNSKVQGDNQPQHF

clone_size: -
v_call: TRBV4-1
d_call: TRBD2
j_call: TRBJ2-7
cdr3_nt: TGCGCCAGCAGCCAGAGAGCCGGGACTAGCGTTGACGAGCAGTACTTC
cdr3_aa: CASSQRAGTSVDEQYF

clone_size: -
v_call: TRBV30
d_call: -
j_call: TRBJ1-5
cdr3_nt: TGTGCCTGGAGCCCAGTCGGATATCAGCCCCAGCATTTT
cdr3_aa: CAWSPVGYQPQHF

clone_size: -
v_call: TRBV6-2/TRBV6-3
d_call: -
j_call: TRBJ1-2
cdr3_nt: TGTGCCAGCTGGGTCCTTACGTATGGCTACACCTTC
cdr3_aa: CASWVLTYGYTF

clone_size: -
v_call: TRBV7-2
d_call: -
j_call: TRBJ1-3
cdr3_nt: TGTGCCAGCAGCTTAACAACCAGCTCTGGAAACACCATATATTTT
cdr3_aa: CASSLTTSSGNTIYF

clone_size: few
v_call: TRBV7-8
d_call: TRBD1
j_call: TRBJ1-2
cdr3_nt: TGTGCCAGCAGCCCGACAGGGTGGGAGAACTATGGCTACACCTTC
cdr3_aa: CASSPTGWENYGYTF

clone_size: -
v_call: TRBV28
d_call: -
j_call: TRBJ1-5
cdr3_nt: TGTGCCAGCAGTTTAACGGGCCCCCGGGGTCAGCCCCAGCATTTT
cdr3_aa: CASSLTGPRGQPQHF

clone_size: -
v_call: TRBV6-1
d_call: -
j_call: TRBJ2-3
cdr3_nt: TGTGCCAGCAGTGAAGCGCTTCGGTTCGGCCAGTATTTT
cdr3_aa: CASSEALRFGQYF

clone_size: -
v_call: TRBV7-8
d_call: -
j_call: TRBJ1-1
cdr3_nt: TGTGCCAGCAGCTTAAGTGGTGGGGCCGACACTGAAGCTTTCTTT
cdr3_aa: CASSLSGGADTEAFF

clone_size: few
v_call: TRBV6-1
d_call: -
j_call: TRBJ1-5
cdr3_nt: TGTGCCAGCAGTATAGGGTTTCAGCCCCAGCATTTT
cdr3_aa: CASSIGFQPQHF

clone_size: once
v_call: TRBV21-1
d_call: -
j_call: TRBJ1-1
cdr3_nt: TGTGCCAGCAGCAAGGCTACAGGGGGCTGTGAGACTGAAGCTTTCTTT
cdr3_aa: CASSKATGGCETEAFF

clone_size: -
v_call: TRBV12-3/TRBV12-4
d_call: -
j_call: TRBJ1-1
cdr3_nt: TGTGCCAGCAGTTCAAGCTACACTGAAGCTTTCTTT
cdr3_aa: CASSSSYTEAFF

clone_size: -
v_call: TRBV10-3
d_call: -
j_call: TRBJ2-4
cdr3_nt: TGTGCCATCAGCGCCGACGCGGGTAACATTCAGTACTTC
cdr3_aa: CAISADAGNIQYF

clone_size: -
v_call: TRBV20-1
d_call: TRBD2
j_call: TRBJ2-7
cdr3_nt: TGCAGTGCTAACCTACTAGCGGAAGAGCAGTACTTC
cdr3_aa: CSANLLAEEQYF

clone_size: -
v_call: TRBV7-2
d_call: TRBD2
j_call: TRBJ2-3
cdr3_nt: TGTGCCAGCAGATCCTGGGGGGGGTCGTTGAGCACAGATACGCAGTATTTT
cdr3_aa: CASRSWGGSLSTDTQYF

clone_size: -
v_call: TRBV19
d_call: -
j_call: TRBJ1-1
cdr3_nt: TGTGCCAGTAGTGCCCGGGGAGCGAACACTGAAGCTTTCTTT
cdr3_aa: CASSARGANTEAFF

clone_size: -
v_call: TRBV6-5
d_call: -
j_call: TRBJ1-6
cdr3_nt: TGTGCCAGCAGTTACTCCGCAGGGTCCTTTAATTCACCCCTCCACTTT
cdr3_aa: CASSYSAGSFNSPLHF

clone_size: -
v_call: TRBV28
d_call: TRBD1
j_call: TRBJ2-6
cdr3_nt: TGTGCCAGCAGTCCCAGGGGGAAAGGTGGGGCCAACGTCCTGACTTTC
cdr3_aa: CASSPRGKGGANVLTF

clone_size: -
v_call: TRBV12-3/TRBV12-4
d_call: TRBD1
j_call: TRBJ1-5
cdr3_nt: TGTGCCAGCAGCACGACAGGGGGAAGCAATCAGCCCCAGCATTTT
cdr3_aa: CASSTTGGSNQPQHF

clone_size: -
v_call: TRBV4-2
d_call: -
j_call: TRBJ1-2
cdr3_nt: TGTGCCAGCAGCCAAGAAGGAGGGCAGAGCCTCTATGGCTACACCTTC
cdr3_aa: CASSQEGGQSLYGYTF

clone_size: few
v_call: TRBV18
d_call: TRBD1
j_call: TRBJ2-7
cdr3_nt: TGTGCCAGCTCACCAACCGGGACAGCGTCCGGTCACGAGCAGTACTTC
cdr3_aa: CASSPTGTASGHEQYF

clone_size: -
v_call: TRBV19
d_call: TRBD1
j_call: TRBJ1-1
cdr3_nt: TGTGCCAGTAGTCCCCGAGGGACAGGGGACACTGAAGCTTTCTTT
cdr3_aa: CASSPRGTGDTEAFF

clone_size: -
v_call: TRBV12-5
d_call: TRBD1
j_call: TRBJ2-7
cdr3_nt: TGTGCTAGTGGGGACAGGACCTCCTACGAGCAGTACTTC
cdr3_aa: CASGDRTSYEQYF

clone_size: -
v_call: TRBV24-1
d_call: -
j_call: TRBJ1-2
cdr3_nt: TGTGCCACCAGTGAGTCGCATGTGGGCGGCTACACCTTC
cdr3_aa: CATSESHVGGYTF

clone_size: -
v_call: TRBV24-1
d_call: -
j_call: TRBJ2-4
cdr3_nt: TGTGCCACCAGTGAACCTACCAAAAACATTCAGTACTTC
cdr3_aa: CATSEPTKNIQYF

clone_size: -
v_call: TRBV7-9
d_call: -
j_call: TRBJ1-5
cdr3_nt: TGCGCCAGCAGCTTGGGGACGGCCGGGCTCCGAAGGGATCAGCCCCAGCATTTT
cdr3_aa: CASSLGTAGLRRDQPQHF

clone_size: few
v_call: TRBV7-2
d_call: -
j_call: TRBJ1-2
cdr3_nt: TGTGCCAGCAGCCCAGACAGGCGGAACTATGGCTACACCTTC
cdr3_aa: CASSPDRRNYGYTF

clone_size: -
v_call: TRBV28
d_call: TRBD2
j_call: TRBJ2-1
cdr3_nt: TGTGCCAGCAGTTCAACGCCCCCTAGCGGGAGAACTGAGCAGTTCTTC
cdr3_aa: CASSSTPPSGRTEQFF

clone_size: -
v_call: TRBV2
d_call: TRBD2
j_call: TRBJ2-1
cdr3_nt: TGTGCCAGCAGCCCCTGGAGTAGCGGGAGGGCCCGTGAGCAGTTCTTC
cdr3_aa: CASSPWSSGRAREQFF

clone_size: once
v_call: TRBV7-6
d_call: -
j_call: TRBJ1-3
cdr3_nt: TGTGCCAGCAGCCCCGGGCAGGCAGGGGGAAACACCATATATTTT
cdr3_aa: CASSPGQAGGNTIYF

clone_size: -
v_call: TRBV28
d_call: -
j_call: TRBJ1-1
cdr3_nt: TGTGCCAGCAGTTTATTGGAGGGGTTCACTGAAGCTTTCTTT
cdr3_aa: CASSLLEGFTEAFF

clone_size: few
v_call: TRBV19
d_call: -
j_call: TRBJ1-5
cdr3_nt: TGTGCCAGTAGTATTCCGGGGTTAGGGGTAGATCCCCAGCATTTT
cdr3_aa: CASSIPGLGVDPQHF

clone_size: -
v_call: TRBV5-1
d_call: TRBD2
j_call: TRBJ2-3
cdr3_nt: TGCGCCAGCAGCTTGGGAGGCGGGAGCTCAGATACGCAGTATTTT
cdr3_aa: CASSLGGGSSDTQYF

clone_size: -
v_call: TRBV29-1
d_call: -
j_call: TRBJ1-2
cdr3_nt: TGCAGCGTCTACCCAGAGGCTAACTATGGCTACACCTTC
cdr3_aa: CSVYPEANYGYTF

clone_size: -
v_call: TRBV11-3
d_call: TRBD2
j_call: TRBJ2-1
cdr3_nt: TGTGCCAGCAGCCCGGGGACTAGCGGGAGCTCCTACAATGAGCAGTTCTTC
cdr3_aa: CASSPGTSGSSYNEQFF

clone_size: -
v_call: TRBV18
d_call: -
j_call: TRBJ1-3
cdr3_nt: TGTGCCAGCTATACAGGGAACGGAAACACCATATATTTT
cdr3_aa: CASYTGNGNTIYF

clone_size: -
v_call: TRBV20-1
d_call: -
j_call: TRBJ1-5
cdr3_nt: TGCAGTGCTAGGACGGGGGGCGGCTATCAGCCCCAGCATTTT
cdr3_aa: CSARTGGGYQPQHF

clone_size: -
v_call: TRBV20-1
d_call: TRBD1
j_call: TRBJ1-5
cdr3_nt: TGCAGTGCTAGAGGGGACAGAAGGAATCAGCCCCAGCATTTT
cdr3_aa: CSARGDRRNQPQHF

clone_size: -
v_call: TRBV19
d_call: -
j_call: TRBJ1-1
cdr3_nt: TGTGCCAGTCGTCTGGACGATCGTAAGGGCACTGAAGCTTTCTTT
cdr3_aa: CASRLDDRKGTEAFF

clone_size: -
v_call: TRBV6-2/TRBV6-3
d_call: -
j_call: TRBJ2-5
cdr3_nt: TGTGCCAGCAAAAGTAGCGAGACCCAGTACTTC
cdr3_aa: CASKSSETQYF

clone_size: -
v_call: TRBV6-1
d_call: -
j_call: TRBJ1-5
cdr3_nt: TGTGCCAGCAGTCGACAGGCTAGCAATCAGCCCCAGCATTTT
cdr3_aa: CASSRQASNQPQHF

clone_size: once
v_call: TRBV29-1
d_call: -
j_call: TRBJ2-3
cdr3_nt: TGCAGCGTTGACTCTGTCCCTGAGGCGCAGTATTTT
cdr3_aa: CSVDSVPEAQYF

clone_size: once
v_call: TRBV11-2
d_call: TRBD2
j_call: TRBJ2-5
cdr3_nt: TGTGCCAGCAGCCCCGGGACTAGCGGGATCTGGTCAGAGACCCAGTACTTC
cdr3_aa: CASSPGTSGIWSETQYF

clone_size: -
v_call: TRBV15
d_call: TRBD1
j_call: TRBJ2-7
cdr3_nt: TGTGCCACCAGCACGCGGACAGGGTGGACCGAGCAGTACTTC
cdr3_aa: CATSTRTGWTEQYF

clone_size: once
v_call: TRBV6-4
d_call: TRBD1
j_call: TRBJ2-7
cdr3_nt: TGTGCCAGCAGTGGACGACAGGGTTACGAGCAGTACTTC
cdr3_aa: CASSGRQGYEQYF

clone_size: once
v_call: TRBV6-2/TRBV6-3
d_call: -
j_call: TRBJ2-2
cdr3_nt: TGTGCCAGCAGAACCGGGACACCGAACACCGGGGAGCTGTTTTTT
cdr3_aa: CASRTGTPNTGELFF

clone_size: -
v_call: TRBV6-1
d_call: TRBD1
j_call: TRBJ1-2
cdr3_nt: TGTGCCAGCAGCCTTCGGGACAGGGGGCCGTATGGCTATGGCTACACCTTC
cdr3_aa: CASSLRDRGPYGYGYTF

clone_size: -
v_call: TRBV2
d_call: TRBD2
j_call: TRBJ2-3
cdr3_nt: TGTGCCAGCAGTCGGACTAGCGGGAGTTCAGATACGCAGTATTTT
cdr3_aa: CASSRTSGSSDTQYF

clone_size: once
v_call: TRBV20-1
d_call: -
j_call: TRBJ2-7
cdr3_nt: TGCAGTGCTAGCGGAACTTCGCCTTCCTACGAGCAGTACTTC
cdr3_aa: CSASGTSPSYEQYF

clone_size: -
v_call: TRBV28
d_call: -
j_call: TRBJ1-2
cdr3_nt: TGTGCCAGCAGTTTGGCGAGCGCCGCTACAACCCTCTTC
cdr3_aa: CASSLASAATTLF

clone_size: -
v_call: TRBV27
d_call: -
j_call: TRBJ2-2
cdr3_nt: TGTGCCAGTAGGAGATCGGGGACCGGGGAGCTGTTTTTT
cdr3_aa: CASRRSGTGELFF